The clone carrying this T cell receptor (beta chain) was seen a handful of times. Profiled with immunoSEQ multiplex PCR; TCRdb holds only in-frame clones, not every one. The sample shows over 45,000 clones, 83% of them seen only once. The data originate from a study of OX40 agonist ivuxolimab in advanced cancers. The TCR comes from an adult with an advanced solid tumor such as melanoma, head and neck, liver or kidney cancer. The sequencing here drew on CD4+ or CD8+ T cells sorted from blood, taken in a trial of the OX40 agonist ivuxolimab.

This CDR3 reads CASSVVGIAADTQYF. CDR3 in DNA: TGTGCCAGCAGCGTAGTAGGAATAGCCGCGGATACGCAGTATTTT. J is TRBJ2-3 and V is TRBV9, with unresolved D. V lost 0 bases to trimming and J lost 6 bases, with 14 bases between them. CDR3 length equals 15 residues. Germline values: CDR1 SGDLS, CDR2 YYNGEE.